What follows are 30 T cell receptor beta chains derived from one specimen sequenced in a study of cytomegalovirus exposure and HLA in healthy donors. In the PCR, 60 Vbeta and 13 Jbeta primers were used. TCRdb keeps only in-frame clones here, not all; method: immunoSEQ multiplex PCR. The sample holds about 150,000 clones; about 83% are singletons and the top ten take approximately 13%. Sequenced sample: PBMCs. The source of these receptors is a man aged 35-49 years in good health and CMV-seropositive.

CDR3 nucleotides: TGTGCCAGCGACCGCCGAGGGGGCACTGGCTACACCTTC. This encodes CASDRRGGTGYTF. This chain links TRBV6-1 with TRBJ1-2, with TRBD1 matching 7 bases. This CDR3 is 13 amino acids long. Germline-derived CDR1 and CDR2 are MNHNS and SASEGT. Trimming at V came to 8 bases and at J to 7 bases, leaving 10 bases not matched to a gene.

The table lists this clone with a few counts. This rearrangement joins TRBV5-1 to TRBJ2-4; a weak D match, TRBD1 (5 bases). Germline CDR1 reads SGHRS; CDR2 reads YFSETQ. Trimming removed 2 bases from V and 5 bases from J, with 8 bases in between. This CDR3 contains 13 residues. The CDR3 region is CASSFPGQNIQYF. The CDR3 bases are TGCGCCAGCAGCTTTCCAGGGCAAAACATTCAGTACTTC.

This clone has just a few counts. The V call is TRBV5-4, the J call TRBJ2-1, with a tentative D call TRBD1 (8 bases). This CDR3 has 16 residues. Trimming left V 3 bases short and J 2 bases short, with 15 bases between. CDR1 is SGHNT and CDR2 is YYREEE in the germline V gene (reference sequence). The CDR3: CASSSGRDRTYNEQFF. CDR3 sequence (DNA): TGTGCCAGCAGCTCGGGGAGGGACAGGACCTACAATGAGCAGTTCTTC. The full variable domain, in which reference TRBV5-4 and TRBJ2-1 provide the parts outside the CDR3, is ETGVTQSPTHLIKTRGQQVTLRCSSQSGHNTVSWYQQALGQGPQFIFQYYREEENGRGNFPPRFSGLQFPNYSSELNVNALELDDSALYLCASSSGRDRTYNEQFFGPGTRLTVL.

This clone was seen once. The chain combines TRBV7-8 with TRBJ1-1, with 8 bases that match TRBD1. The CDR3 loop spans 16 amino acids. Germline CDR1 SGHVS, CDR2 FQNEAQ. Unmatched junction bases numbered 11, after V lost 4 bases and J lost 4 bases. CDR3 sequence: CASSSRDRPRVTEAFF. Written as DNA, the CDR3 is TGTGCCAGCAGCTCCCGGGACAGGCCAAGGGTCACTGAAGCTTTCTTT.

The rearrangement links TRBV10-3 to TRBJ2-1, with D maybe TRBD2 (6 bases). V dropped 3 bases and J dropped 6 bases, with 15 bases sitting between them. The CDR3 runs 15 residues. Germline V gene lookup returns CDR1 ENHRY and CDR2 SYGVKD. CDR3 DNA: TGTGCCATCAGTGATGGCAGCTTGGGGGGCAATGAGCAGTTCTTC. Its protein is CAISDGSLGGNEQFF.

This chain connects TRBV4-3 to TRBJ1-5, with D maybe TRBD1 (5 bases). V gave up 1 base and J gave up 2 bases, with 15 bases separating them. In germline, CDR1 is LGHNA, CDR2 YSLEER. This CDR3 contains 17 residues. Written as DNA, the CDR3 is TGCGCCAGCAGCCAAGTTCATCGGGGGGAGGGCAATCAGCCCCAGCATTTT. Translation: CASSQVHRGEGNQPQHF.

The CDR3 DNA reads TGTGCCAGCTCAGCCGGGACAGGGAGCCTCAATGAGCAGTTCTTC. Translation gives CASSAGTGSLNEQFF. V gene TRBV18 combines with J gene TRBJ2-1; 9 bases are shared with TRBD1. Per the germline V gene, CDR1 is KGHSH and CDR2 is LQKENI. The CDR3 length is 15 residues. The trim removed 5 bases at V and 6 bases at J, leaving 8 bases unmatched.

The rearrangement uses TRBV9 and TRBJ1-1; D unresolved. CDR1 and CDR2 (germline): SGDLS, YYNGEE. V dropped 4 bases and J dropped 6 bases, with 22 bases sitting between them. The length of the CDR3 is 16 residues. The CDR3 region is CASSPVSISAPPEAFF. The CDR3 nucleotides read TGTGCCAGCAGCCCTGTCTCTATTAGTGCCCCCCCTGAAGCTTTCTTT.

CDR3 amino acids: CSVPSGGIYEQYF. The CDR3, as DNA: TGCAGCGTGCCTAGCGGGGGAATCTACGAGCAGTACTTC. The chain employs TRBV29-1 and TRBJ2-7; the match to TRBD2 covers 10 bases. V was pared by 6 bases and J by 3 bases, with 5 bases of the junction left unmatched. Germline V gene data show CDR1 as SQVTM and CDR2 as ANQGSEA. This CDR3 contains 13 residues.

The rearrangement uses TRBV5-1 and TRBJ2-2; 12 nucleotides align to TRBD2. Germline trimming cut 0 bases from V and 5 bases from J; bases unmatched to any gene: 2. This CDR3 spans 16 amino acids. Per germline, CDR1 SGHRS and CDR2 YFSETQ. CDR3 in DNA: TGCGCCAGCAGCTTGGATCTAGCGGGAGGGACCGGGGAGCTGTTTTTT. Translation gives CASSLDLAGGTGELFF.

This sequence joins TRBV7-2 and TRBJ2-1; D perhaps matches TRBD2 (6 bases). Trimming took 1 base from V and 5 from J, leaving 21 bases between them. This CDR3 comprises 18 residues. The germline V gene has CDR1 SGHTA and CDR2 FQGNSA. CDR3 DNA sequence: TGTGCCAGCAGCTTAGTCGCTCTCGGGGGTGGGGGACACAATGAGCAGTTCTTC. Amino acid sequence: CASSLVALGGGGHNEQFF.

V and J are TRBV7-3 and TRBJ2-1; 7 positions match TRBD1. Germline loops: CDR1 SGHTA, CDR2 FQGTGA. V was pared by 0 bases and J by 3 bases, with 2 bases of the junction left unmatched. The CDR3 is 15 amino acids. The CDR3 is CASSLTQGDYNEQFF. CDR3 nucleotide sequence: TGTGCCAGCAGCTTAACCCAGGGGGACTACAATGAGCAGTTCTTC.

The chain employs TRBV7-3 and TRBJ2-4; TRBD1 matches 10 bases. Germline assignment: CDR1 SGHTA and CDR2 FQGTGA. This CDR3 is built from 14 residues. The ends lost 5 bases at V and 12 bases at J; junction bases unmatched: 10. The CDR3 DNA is TGTGCCAGCAGCGCGACAGGGGGCAAAGACAGTCAGTACTTC. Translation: CASSATGGKDSQYF.

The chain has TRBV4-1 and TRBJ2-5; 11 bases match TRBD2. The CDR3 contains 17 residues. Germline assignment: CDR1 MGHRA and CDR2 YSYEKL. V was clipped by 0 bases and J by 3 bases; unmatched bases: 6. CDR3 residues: CASSQEGTLAGEETQYF. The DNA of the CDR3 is TGCGCCAGCAGCCAAGAAGGGACACTAGCGGGAGAAGAGACCCAGTACTTC.

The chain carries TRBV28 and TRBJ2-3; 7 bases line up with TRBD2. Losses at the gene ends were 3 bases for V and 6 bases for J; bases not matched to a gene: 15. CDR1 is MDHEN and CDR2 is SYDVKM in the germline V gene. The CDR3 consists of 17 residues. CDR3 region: CASSLGPREPMTDTQYF. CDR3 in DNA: TGTGCCAGCAGTTTGGGGCCGCGGGAGCCCATGACGGATACGCAGTATTTT.

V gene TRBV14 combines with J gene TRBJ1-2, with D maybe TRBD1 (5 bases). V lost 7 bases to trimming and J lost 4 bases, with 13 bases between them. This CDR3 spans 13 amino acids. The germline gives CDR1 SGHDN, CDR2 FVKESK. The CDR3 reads CASKGEASYGYTF. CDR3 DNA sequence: TGTGCCAGCAAAGGGGAGGCCTCCTATGGCTACACCTTC.

Here the CDR3 reads CASSLGGQLPYEQYF. In DNA form, the CDR3 reads TGCGCCAGCAGCCTGGGGGGGCAGTTGCCCTACGAGCAGTACTTC. The chain carries TRBV4-1 and TRBJ2-7, with a weak D call TRBD2 (7 bases). Germline CDR1 is MGHRA and CDR2 is YSYEKL. This CDR3 has 15 amino acids. V lost 4 bases and J lost 2, with 15 bases in between.

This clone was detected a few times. CDR3 loop: CASSQDASNEQYF. The CDR3 DNA reads TGTGCCAGCAGCCAAGATGCGAGTAACGAGCAGTACTTC. The genes are TRBV14 and TRBJ2-7; D ambiguous. V dropped 0 bases and J dropped 5 bases, with 8 bases sitting between them. Germline V gene lookup returns CDR1 SGHDN and CDR2 FVKESK. The CDR3 contains 13 residues.

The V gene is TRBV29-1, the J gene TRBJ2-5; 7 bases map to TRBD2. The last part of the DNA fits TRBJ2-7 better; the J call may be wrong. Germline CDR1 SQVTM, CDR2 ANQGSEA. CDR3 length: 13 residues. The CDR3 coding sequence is TGCAGCGTTGGCGGGAGTTGGTCCCACGAGCAGTACTTC. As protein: CSVGGSWSHEQYF.

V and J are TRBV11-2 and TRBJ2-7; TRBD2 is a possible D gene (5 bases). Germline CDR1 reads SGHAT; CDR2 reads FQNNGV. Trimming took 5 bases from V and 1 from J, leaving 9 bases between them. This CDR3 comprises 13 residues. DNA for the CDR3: TGTGCCAGCAGCCCGGGATCTTCCTACGAGCAGTACTTC. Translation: CASSPGSSYEQYF.

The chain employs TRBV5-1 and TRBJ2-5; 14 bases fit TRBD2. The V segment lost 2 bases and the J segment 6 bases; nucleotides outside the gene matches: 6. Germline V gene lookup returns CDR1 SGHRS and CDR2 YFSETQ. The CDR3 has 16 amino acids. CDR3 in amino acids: CASSLEGLAGVKTQYF. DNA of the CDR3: TGCGCCAGCAGCTTAGAGGGACTAGCGGGAGTAAAGACCCAGTACTTC.

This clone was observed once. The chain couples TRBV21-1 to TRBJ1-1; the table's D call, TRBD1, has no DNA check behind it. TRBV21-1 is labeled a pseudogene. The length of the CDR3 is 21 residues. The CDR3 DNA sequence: TGTGCCAGCAGCCCTGGGGGGACAGGGGGCCCGGGGGACTGGGCGAACACTGAAGCTTTCTTT. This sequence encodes CASSPGGTGGPGDWANTEAFF.

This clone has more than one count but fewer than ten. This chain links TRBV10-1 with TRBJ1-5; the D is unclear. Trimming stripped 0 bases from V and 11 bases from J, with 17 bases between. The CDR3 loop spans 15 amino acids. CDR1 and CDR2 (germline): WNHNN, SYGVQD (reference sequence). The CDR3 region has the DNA TGCGCCAGCAGTGAGTCTTGGAGCCCTGCGGCGGCCCAGCATTTT. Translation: CASSESWSPAAAQHF.

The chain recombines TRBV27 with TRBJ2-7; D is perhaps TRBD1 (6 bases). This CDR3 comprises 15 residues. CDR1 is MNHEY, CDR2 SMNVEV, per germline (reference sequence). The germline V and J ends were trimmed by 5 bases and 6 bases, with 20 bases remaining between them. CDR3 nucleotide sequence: TGTGCCAGCAGTCCCTTAGGAAGGGGGATCGGCGAGCAGTACTTC. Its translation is CASSPLGRGIGEQYF.

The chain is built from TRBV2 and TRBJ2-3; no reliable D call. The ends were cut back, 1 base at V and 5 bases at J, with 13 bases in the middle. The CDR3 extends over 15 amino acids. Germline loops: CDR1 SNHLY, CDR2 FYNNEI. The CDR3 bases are TGTGCCAGCAGTGAAGGTTTCGGGTATAAAGATACGCAGTATTTT. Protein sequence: CASSEGFGYKDTQYF.

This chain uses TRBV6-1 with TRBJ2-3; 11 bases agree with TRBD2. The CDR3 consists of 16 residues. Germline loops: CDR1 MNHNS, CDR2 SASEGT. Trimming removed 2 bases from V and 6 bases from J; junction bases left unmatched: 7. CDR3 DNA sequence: TGTGCCAGCAGTGAACTAGCGGGAGGCCAAGGGGATACGCAGTATTTT. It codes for CASSELAGGQGDTQYF.

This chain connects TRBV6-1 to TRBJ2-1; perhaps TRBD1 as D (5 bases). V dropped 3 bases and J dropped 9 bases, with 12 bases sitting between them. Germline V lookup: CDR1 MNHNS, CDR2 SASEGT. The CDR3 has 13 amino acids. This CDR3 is CASSDWQGGEQFF. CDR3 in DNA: TGTGCCAGCAGTGATTGGCAGGGCGGTGAGCAGTTCTTC.

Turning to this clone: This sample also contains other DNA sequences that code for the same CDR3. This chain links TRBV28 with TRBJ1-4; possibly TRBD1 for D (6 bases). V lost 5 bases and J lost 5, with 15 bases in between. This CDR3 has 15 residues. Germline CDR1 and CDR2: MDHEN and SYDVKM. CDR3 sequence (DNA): TGTGCCAGCAGTCTACCGACAGGCCTAAATGAAAAACTGTTTTTT. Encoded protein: CASSLPTGLNEKLFF.

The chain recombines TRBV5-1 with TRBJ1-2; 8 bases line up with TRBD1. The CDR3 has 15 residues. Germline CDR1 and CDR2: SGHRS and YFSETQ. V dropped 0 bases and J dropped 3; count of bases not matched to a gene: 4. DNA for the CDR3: TGCGCCAGCAGCTTGGCCGGGACAGGAGACTATGGCTACACCTTC. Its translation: CASSLAGTGDYGYTF. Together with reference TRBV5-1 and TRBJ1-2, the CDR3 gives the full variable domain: KAGVTQTPRYLIKTRGQQVTLSCSPISGHRSVSWYQQTPGQGLQFLFEYFSETQRNKGNFPGRFSGRQFSNSRSEMNVSTLELGDSALYLCASSLAGTGDYGYTFGSGTRLTVV.

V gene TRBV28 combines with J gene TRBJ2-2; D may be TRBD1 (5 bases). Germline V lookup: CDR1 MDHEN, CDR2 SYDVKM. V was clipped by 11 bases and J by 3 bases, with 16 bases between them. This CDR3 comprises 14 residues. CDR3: CASAKGQDTGELFF. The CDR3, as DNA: TGTGCCTCCGCCAAGGGGCAGGACACCGGGGAGCTGTTTTTT.